The T cell receptor (beta chain) under discussion was sequenced for a study of blood T cell repertoires in COVID-19. About the research overall: Samples representing acute and convalescent COVID-19 were sourced from the United States, Italy and Spain. PBMCs, B-cell-depleted T cells, or T cells provided the cDNA or gDNA that made up the material.

CDR3 size: 15 residues. Some clones are missing from TCRdb's copy, which holds only in-frame ones; the method was immunoSEQ multiplex PCR. The data hold 330,000 or so clones, with approximately 84% observed a single time. The study drew participants aged about 18 to 89 years from under 30 US areas. Cohorts were assigned according to the clinical history that participants reported. This clone was seen only once. What was sequenced was PBMCs or T cells enriched from blood (not recorded which). This TCR came from a woman aged 25 to 39 who had recovered from COVID-19. The gene calls are TRBV21-1 and TRBJ2-3; the D call of TRBD2 is as the table states it, not checked on the DNA. TRBV21-1 is a recognized pseudogene. CDR3 sequence reads: CASSKERESTDTQYF. CDR3 bases: TGTGCCAGCAGCAAAGAGCGAGAAAGCACAGATACGCAGTATTTT.